This T cell receptor beta chain appears in the sequencing data of a study of blood T cell repertoires in COVID-19. TCRdb keeps only in-frame clones here, not all; method: immunoSEQ multiplex PCR. Of 95,000 to 120,000 clones listed, roughly 88% are singletons. Germline lookup yields CDR1 LNHDA and CDR2 SQIVND (reference sequence). The trim removed 3 bases at V and 2 bases at J, leaving 12 bases unmatched. This CDR3 contains 18 residues. The chain joins TRBV19 to TRBJ2-4; 8 nucleotides match TRBD1. This clonotype was sampled from a woman in her sixties or seventies who had recovered from COVID-19. The sequenced sample consisted of peripheral blood. CDR3 bases: TGTGCCAGTAGTATGCGGACAGGGAGGAGAACACCCAAAAACATTCAGTACTTC. Translation gives CASSMRTGRRTPKNIQYF.